The rows below give T cell receptor beta chains drawn from one sample of a study of identical twins. TCRdb itself ran the 5' RACE reads through MiXCR, one entry per CDR3 protein. The table includes roughly 200,000 distinct CDR3 sequences, less than 20% detected once. The same sample was also used in a study of T cells expressing NK-cell markers.

Input material: CD8+ T cells sorted from blood. Receptors were obtained from a woman under 30 in good health. CDR3s include the opening cysteine and the closing phenylalanine or tryptophan. The D gene is left open where the match is weak. Not all rows give a size; the values are once, few, many and, for expanded clones, a class.

J gene: TRBJ2-1
D gene: -
V gene: TRBV5-6
clone size: few
CDR3 length: 12
CDR3 DNA: TGTGCCAGCAGCTTTAGCGGAGCCGAGCAGTTCTTC
CDR3 protein: CASSFSGAEQFF

J gene: TRBJ2-1
D gene: TRBD2
V gene: TRBV10-2
clone size: -
CDR3 length: 13
CDR3 DNA: TGCGCCAGCAAAGGACTAGCTGGCAATGAGCAGTTCTTC
CDR3 protein: CASKGLAGNEQFF

J gene: TRBJ2-7
D gene: -
V gene: TRBV27
clone size: few
CDR3 length: 14
CDR3 DNA: TGTGCCAGCAGTTCTCCTTCGACCCCGTACGAGCAGTACTTC
CDR3 protein: CASSSPSTPYEQYF

J gene: TRBJ1-1
D gene: -
V gene: TRBV5-1
clone size: few
CDR3 length: 10
CDR3 DNA: TGCGCCAGCAGGTCAGGGTGGGCTTTCTTT
CDR3 protein: CASRSGWAFF

J gene: TRBJ2-7
D gene: TRBD1
V gene: TRBV9
clone size: -
CDR3 length: 15
CDR3 DNA: TGTGCCAGCAGCGCATCGGGACAGGGGGTGGGTGAGCAGTACTTC
CDR3 protein: CASSASGQGVGEQYF

J gene: TRBJ2-3
D gene: -
V gene: TRBV12-3/TRBV12-4
clone size: few
CDR3 length: 11
CDR3 DNA: TGTGCCAGCAGCCCAGGAATGAGGCAGTATTTT
CDR3 protein: CASSPGMRQYF

J gene: TRBJ2-3
D gene: TRBD2
V gene: TRBV9
clone size: -
CDR3 length: 15
CDR3 DNA: TGTGCCAGCAGCGTTAGCGGGAGCTCCCCAGATACGCAGTATTTT
CDR3 protein: CASSVSGSSPDTQYF

J gene: TRBJ2-1
D gene: -
V gene: TRBV20-1
clone size: -
CDR3 length: 15
CDR3 DNA: TGCAGTGCTAGAGAGGTCGGCTACCCCTACAATGAGCAGTTCTTC
CDR3 protein: CSAREVGYPYNEQFF

J gene: TRBJ2-3
D gene: TRBD2
V gene: TRBV7-2
clone size: few
CDR3 length: 15
CDR3 DNA: TGTGCCAGCAGCTCAGCTCCGGGACTAGCAGATACGCAGTATTTT
CDR3 protein: CASSSAPGLADTQYF

J gene: TRBJ1-1
D gene: -
V gene: TRBV29-1
clone size: -
CDR3 length: 12
CDR3 DNA: TGCAGCGCAACATTTATGAACACTGAAGCTTTCTTT
CDR3 protein: CSATFMNTEAFF

J gene: TRBJ2-3
D gene: -
V gene: TRBV29-1
clone size: -
CDR3 length: 13
CDR3 DNA: TGCAGCCACGGAGGCGGGGTCCAGGATACGCAGTATTTT
CDR3 protein: CSHGGGVQDTQYF

J gene: TRBJ2-7
D gene: TRBD1
V gene: TRBV7-9
clone size: -
CDR3 length: 15
CDR3 DNA: TGTGCCAGCAGCTTAGGGCCACAGGGGTTACTCGAGCAGTACTTC
CDR3 protein: CASSLGPQGLLEQYF

J gene: TRBJ2-4
D gene: -
V gene: TRBV7-2
clone size: -
CDR3 length: 15
CDR3 DNA: TGTGCCAGCAACGACAAGACCCACGACTTAAACATTCAGTACTTC
CDR3 protein: CASNDKTHDLNIQYF

J gene: TRBJ2-1
D gene: -
V gene: TRBV9
clone size: -
CDR3 length: 13
CDR3 DNA: TGTGCCAGCAGCGAGGATAGCGGCTACAAGCAGTTCTTC
CDR3 protein: CASSEDSGYKQFF

J gene: TRBJ2-7
D gene: -
V gene: TRBV7-9
clone size: -
CDR3 length: 15
CDR3 DNA: TGTGCCAGCAGCTCAACCGACCTTCCTTTATACGAGCAGTACTTC
CDR3 protein: CASSSTDLPLYEQYF

J gene: TRBJ2-7
D gene: -
V gene: TRBV3-1
clone size: few
CDR3 length: 15
CDR3 DNA: TGTGCCAGCAGCCAAGACCGAGGGATTGTTTACGAGCAGTACTTC
CDR3 protein: CASSQDRGIVYEQYF

J gene: TRBJ2-2
D gene: TRBD1
V gene: TRBV4-2
clone size: few
CDR3 length: 14
CDR3 DNA: TGTGCCAGCCGGGCAGGGGGCAACACCGGGGAGCTGTTTTTT
CDR3 protein: CASRAGGNTGELFF

J gene: TRBJ2-7
D gene: -
V gene: TRBV20-1
clone size: few
CDR3 length: 13
CDR3 DNA: TGCAGTGCTAGAGATGGACTCGACTACGAGCAGTACTTC
CDR3 protein: CSARDGLDYEQYF

J gene: TRBJ2-7
D gene: -
V gene: TRBV11-2
clone size: few
CDR3 length: 17
CDR3 DNA: TGTGCCAGCAGCTTAGATCGATTCGGAGGGGGACCCTACGAGCAGTACTTC
CDR3 protein: CASSLDRFGGGPYEQYF

J gene: TRBJ2-7
D gene: -
V gene: TRBV5-1
clone size: many
CDR3 length: 15
CDR3 DNA: TGCGCCAGCAGCTTACCGGGACCGGGCTCCTACGAGCAGTACTTC
CDR3 protein: CASSLPGPGSYEQYF

J gene: TRBJ1-2
D gene: -
V gene: TRBV29-1
clone size: -
CDR3 length: 13
CDR3 DNA: TGCAGCGTTGGAGAACAGCCCCAGGAAGGCTACACCTTC
CDR3 protein: CSVGEQPQEGYTF

J gene: TRBJ1-1
D gene: -
V gene: TRBV4-3
clone size: -
CDR3 length: 11
CDR3 DNA: TGCGCCAGCAGCCAAGACAGGGAGGCTTTCTTT
CDR3 protein: CASSQDREAFF

J gene: TRBJ2-7
D gene: TRBD2
V gene: TRBV7-9
clone size: -
CDR3 length: 16
CDR3 DNA: TGTGCCAGCAGCCCAGAAGGCGGGGGGGAGATCTACGAGCAGTACTTC
CDR3 protein: CASSPEGGGEIYEQYF

J gene: TRBJ2-7
D gene: -
V gene: TRBV6-2/TRBV6-3
clone size: -
CDR3 length: 11
CDR3 DNA: TGTGCCAGCGAATCCCCCCACGAGCAGTACTTC
CDR3 protein: CASESPHEQYF

J gene: TRBJ2-1
D gene: -
V gene: TRBV20-1
clone size: -
CDR3 length: 17
CDR3 DNA: TGCAGTGCTAGAGACGGCGGACGGCGAACCATCCACAATGAGCAGTTCTTC
CDR3 protein: CSARDGGRRTIHNEQFF

J gene: TRBJ2-3
D gene: -
V gene: TRBV5-3
clone size: many
CDR3 length: 17
CDR3 DNA: TGTGCCAGCAGCGCCGGAGGCCGAGAGAGACCCACAGATACGCAGTATTTT
CDR3 protein: CASSAGGRERPTDTQYF

J gene: TRBJ1-2
D gene: TRBD1
V gene: TRBV11-3
clone size: few
CDR3 length: 13
CDR3 DNA: TGTGCCAGCAGCTCAACAGGGGGAGGCGGCTACACCTTC
CDR3 protein: CASSSTGGGGYTF

J gene: TRBJ1-5
D gene: -
V gene: TRBV7-9
clone size: many
CDR3 length: 12
CDR3 DNA: TGTGCCAGCAGCTCTCGTGATCAGCCCCAGCATTTT
CDR3 protein: CASSSRDQPQHF

J gene: TRBJ1-5
D gene: TRBD1
V gene: TRBV12-3/TRBV12-4
clone size: few
CDR3 length: 15
CDR3 DNA: TGTGCCAGCAGTCCGGGGACAGCCAGCAATCAGCCCCAGCATTTT
CDR3 protein: CASSPGTASNQPQHF

J gene: TRBJ2-1
D gene: -
V gene: TRBV6-5
clone size: many
CDR3 length: 14
CDR3 DNA: TGTGCCAGCAGTTATCGGGGGTTTGGAGGTGAGCAGTTCTTC
CDR3 protein: CASSYRGFGGEQFF

J gene: TRBJ2-6
D gene: -
V gene: TRBV6-2/TRBV6-3
clone size: -
CDR3 length: 20
CDR3 DNA: TGTGCCAGCAGTTACGATACTCCGACAGCCTTAAGCTCTGGGGCCAACGTCCTGACTTTC
CDR3 protein: CASSYDTPTALSSGANVLTF

J gene: TRBJ1-2
D gene: -
V gene: TRBV5-1
clone size: few
CDR3 length: 14
CDR3 DNA: TGCGCCAGCAGTGATGCAGATGGGAACTATGGCTACACCTTC
CDR3 protein: CASSDADGNYGYTF

J gene: TRBJ2-1
D gene: -
V gene: TRBV30
clone size: -
CDR3 length: 12
CDR3 DNA: TGTGCCTGGAGTCAAGCGCCTAATGAGCAGTTCTTC
CDR3 protein: CAWSQAPNEQFF

J gene: TRBJ2-1
D gene: -
V gene: TRBV6-2/TRBV6-3
clone size: few
CDR3 length: 15
CDR3 DNA: TGTGCCAGCACGAGAGGGGAGGATCCCTACAATGAGCAGTTCTTC
CDR3 protein: CASTRGEDPYNEQFF

J gene: TRBJ2-3
D gene: -
V gene: TRBV3-1
clone size: once
CDR3 length: 18
CDR3 DNA: TGTGCCAGCAGCCAGGATTCCCGGGACGGAGGCCCCACAGATACGCAGTATTTT
CDR3 protein: CASSQDSRDGGPTDTQYF

J gene: TRBJ1-1
D gene: -
V gene: TRBV5-6
clone size: -
CDR3 length: 12
CDR3 DNA: TGTGCCAGCAGCGCGGGACTACACCACGCTTTCTTT
CDR3 protein: CASSAGLHHAFF

J gene: TRBJ1-2
D gene: -
V gene: TRBV7-9
clone size: -
CDR3 length: 15
CDR3 DNA: TGTGCCAGCAGCGCGGAGAGGTTTGGAGGCTATGGCTACACCTTC
CDR3 protein: CASSAERFGGYGYTF

J gene: TRBJ2-7
D gene: -
V gene: TRBV27
clone size: -
CDR3 length: 13
CDR3 DNA: TGTGCCAGCAGTTTAAGGGTATCGGACGAGCAGTACTTC
CDR3 protein: CASSLRVSDEQYF

J gene: TRBJ2-4
D gene: -
V gene: TRBV9
clone size: many
CDR3 length: 14
CDR3 DNA: TGTGCCAGCAGCGGTACTAGCATCAGAAACATTCAGTACTTC
CDR3 protein: CASSGTSIRNIQYF

J gene: TRBJ1-1
D gene: TRBD1
V gene: TRBV27
clone size: few
CDR3 length: 16
CDR3 DNA: TGTGCCAGCAGCACCGGACAGGGGGCCGTAGGCACTGAAGCTTTCTTT
CDR3 protein: CASSTGQGAVGTEAFF

J gene: TRBJ1-1
D gene: -
V gene: TRBV6-1
clone size: few
CDR3 length: 14
CDR3 DNA: TGTGCCAGCAGGTGGGACGTACAGAACACTGAAGCTTTCTTT
CDR3 protein: CASRWDVQNTEAFF

J gene: TRBJ2-5
D gene: TRBD2
V gene: TRBV6-1
clone size: few
CDR3 length: 14
CDR3 DNA: TGTGCCAGCGGCGGGGGTATTGGAGGGGAGACCCAGTACTTC
CDR3 protein: CASGGGIGGETQYF

J gene: TRBJ1-5
D gene: -
V gene: TRBV7-2
clone size: few
CDR3 length: 15
CDR3 DNA: TGTGCCAGCAGCCATCTGGGAGGGGGCAATCAGCCCCAGCATTTT
CDR3 protein: CASSHLGGGNQPQHF

J gene: TRBJ2-7
D gene: -
V gene: TRBV4-3
clone size: few
CDR3 length: 20
CDR3 DNA: TGCGCCAGCAGCCAAGAACTTGGCGGGACCTTCGGTCTGGGGTTCTACGAGCAGTACTTC
CDR3 protein: CASSQELGGTFGLGFYEQYF

J gene: TRBJ2-7
D gene: -
V gene: TRBV15
clone size: -
CDR3 length: 13
CDR3 DNA: TGTGCCACCAGCAGAGACCTATCCTACGAGCAGTACTTC
CDR3 protein: CATSRDLSYEQYF

J gene: TRBJ2-1
D gene: -
V gene: TRBV4-1
clone size: few
CDR3 length: 15
CDR3 DNA: TGCGCCAGCAGCCAAGGATGGGACTGGCGCAATGAGCAGTTCTTC
CDR3 protein: CASSQGWDWRNEQFF

J gene: TRBJ2-5
D gene: TRBD2
V gene: TRBV10-3
clone size: -
CDR3 length: 19
CDR3 DNA: TGTGCCATCAGTGAGAACGTACTAGCGGGAGATCCTGCCCAAGAGACCCAGTACTTC
CDR3 protein: CAISENVLAGDPAQETQYF

J gene: TRBJ2-1
D gene: TRBD2
V gene: TRBV6-2/TRBV6-3
clone size: few
CDR3 length: 17
CDR3 DNA: TGTGCCAGCAGTTTGGGGCCTGGGGTAGCGGGAGCCAATGAGCAGTTCTTC
CDR3 protein: CASSLGPGVAGANEQFF

J gene: TRBJ2-1
D gene: TRBD1
V gene: TRBV5-6
clone size: -
CDR3 length: 14
CDR3 DNA: TGTGCCAGTCAGACAGGGGCCCCTTCGGATGAGCAGTTCTTC
CDR3 protein: CASQTGAPSDEQFF

J gene: TRBJ2-7
D gene: -
V gene: TRBV6-2/TRBV6-3
clone size: -
CDR3 length: 14
CDR3 DNA: TGTGCCAGCAGTCCGCACCCAGTTTCCAACGAGCAGTACTTC
CDR3 protein: CASSPHPVSNEQYF

J gene: TRBJ2-1
D gene: -
V gene: TRBV4-3
clone size: -
CDR3 length: 15
CDR3 DNA: TGCGCCAGCAGCCAAGGGACGGGGCGCTACAATGAGCAGTTCTTC
CDR3 protein: CASSQGTGRYNEQFF

J gene: TRBJ2-1
D gene: TRBD2
V gene: TRBV6-2/TRBV6-3
clone size: -
CDR3 length: 15
CDR3 DNA: TGTGCCAGCAGCTCCGGGACTAGCGTCCCCGATGAGCAGTTCTTC
CDR3 protein: CASSSGTSVPDEQFF

J gene: TRBJ2-2
D gene: -
V gene: TRBV29-1
clone size: -
CDR3 length: 12
CDR3 DNA: TGCAGCGTATCGGGGAACACCGGGGAGCTGTTTTTT
CDR3 protein: CSVSGNTGELFF

J gene: TRBJ2-2
D gene: -
V gene: TRBV2
clone size: once
CDR3 length: 15
CDR3 DNA: TGTGCCATCCTCGACAGACGCGCGAACACCGGGGAGCTGTTTTTT
CDR3 protein: CAILDRRANTGELFF

J gene: TRBJ2-3
D gene: TRBD2
V gene: TRBV4-3
clone size: -
CDR3 length: 16
CDR3 DNA: TGCGCCAGCAGCCAAGATAGCGGGAGTGGGCTCGGGACGCAGTATTTT
CDR3 protein: CASSQDSGSGLGTQYF